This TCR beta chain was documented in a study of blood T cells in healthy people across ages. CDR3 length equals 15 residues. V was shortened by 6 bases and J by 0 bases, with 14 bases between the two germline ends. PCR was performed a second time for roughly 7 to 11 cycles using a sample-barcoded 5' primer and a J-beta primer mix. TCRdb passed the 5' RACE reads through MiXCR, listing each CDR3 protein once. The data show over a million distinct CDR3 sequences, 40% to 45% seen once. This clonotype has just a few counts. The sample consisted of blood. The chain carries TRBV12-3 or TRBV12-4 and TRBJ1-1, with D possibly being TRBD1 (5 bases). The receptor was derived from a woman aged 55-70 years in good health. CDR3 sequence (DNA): TGTGCCAGCAGGCCCCTGACAGTAATGAACACTGAAGCTTTCTTT. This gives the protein CASRPLTVMNTEAFF.